This T cell receptor beta chain is drawn from a study of blood T cell repertoires in COVID-19. About the study: COVID-19 samples collected from the United States, Italy and Spain covered acute and convalescent phases.

The CDR3 has 14 residues. Germline V gene data show CDR1 as MDHEN and CDR2 as SYDVKM. V lost 2 bases to trimming and J lost 6 bases, with 10 bases between them. TCRdb's table, derived via immunoSEQ multiplex PCR, lists solely in-frame clones and lacks some. The sample lists 150,000 to 200,000 clones; around 83% were seen once. The receptor comes from a woman in her 70s with COVID-19, enrolled during active disease. The rearrangement links TRBV28 to TRBJ1-4; D unclear. Specimen: peripheral blood. CDR3 nucleotides: TGTGCCAGCAGTTTAATAGGCGGCCATGAAAAACTGTTTTTT. Translation: CASSLIGGHEKLFF.